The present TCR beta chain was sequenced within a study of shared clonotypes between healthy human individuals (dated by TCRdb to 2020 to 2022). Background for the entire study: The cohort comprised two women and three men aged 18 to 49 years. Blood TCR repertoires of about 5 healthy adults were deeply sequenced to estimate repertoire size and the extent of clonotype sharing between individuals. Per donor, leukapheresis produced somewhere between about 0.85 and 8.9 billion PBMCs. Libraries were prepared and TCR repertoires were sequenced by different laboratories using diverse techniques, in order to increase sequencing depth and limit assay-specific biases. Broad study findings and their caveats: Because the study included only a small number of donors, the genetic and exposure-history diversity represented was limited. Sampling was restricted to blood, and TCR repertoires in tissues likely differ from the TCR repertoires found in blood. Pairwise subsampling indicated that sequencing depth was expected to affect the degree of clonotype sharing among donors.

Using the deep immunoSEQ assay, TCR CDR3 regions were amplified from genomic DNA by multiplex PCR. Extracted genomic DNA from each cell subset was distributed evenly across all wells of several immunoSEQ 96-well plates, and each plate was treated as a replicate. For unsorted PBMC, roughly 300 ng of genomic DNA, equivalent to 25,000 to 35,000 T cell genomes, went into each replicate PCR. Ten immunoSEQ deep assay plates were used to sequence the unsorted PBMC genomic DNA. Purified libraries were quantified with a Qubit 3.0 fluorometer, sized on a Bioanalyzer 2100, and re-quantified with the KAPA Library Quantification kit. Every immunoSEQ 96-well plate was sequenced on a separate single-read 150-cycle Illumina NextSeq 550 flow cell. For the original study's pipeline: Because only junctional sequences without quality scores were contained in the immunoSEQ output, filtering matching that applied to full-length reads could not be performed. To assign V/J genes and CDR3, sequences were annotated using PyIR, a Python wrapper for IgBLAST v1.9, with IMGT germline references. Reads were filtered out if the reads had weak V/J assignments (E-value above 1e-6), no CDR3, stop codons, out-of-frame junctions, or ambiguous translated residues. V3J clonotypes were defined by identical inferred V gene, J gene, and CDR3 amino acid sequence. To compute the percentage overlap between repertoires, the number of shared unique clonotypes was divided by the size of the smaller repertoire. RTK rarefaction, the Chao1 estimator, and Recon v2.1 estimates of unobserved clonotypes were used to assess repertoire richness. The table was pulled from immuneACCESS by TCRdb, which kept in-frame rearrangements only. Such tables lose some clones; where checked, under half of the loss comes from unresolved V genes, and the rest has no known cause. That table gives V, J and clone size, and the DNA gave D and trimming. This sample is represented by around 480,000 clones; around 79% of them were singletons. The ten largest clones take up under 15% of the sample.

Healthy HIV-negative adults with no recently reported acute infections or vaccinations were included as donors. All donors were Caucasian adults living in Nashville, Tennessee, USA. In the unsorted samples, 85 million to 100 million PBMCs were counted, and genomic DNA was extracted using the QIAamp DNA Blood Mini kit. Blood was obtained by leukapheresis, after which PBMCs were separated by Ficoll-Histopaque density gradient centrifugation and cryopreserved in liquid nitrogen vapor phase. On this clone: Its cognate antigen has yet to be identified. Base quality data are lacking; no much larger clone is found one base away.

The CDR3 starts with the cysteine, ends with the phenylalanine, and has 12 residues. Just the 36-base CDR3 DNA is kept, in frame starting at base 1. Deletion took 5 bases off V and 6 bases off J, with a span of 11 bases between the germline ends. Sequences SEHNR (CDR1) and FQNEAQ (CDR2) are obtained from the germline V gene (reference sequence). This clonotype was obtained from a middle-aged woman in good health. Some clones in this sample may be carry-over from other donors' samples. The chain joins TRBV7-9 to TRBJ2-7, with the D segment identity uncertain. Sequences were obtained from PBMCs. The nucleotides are TGTGCCAGCAGCCCCACGACGACCGAGCAGTACTTC. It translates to CASSPTTTEQYF. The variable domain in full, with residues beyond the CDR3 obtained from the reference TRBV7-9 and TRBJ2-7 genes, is DTGVSQNPRHKITKRGQNVTFRCDPISEHNRLYWYRQTLGQGPEFLTYFQNEAQLEKSRLLSDRFSAERPKGSFSTLEIQRTEQGDSAMYLCASSPTTTEQYFGPGTRLTVT.